The 5 T cell receptor beta chains listed next were all sequenced from one sample in a study of shared clonotypes between healthy human individuals. Method: immunoSEQ multiplex PCR; TCRdb's copy keeps in-frame clones and lacks some. Among about 1.5 million clones listed, 95% to 99% were seen once. Sequencing used naive CD4+ T cells sorted from blood. Subset reported: CD45RA+ positively selected. The origin of the receptors is a man younger than 45 in good health.

This clone was seen once. The rearrangement links TRBV6-6 to TRBJ2-3, with D hard to call. Trimming shortened V by 4 bases and J by 2 bases, and 10 bases separated the two germline ends. This CDR3 has 14 residues. CDR1 is MNHNY, CDR2 SVGAGI, per germline (reference sequence). The CDR3 loop is CASSFLVNTDTQYF. The CDR3, as DNA: TGTGCCAGCAGTTTCCTAGTCAACACAGATACGCAGTATTTT.

This chain links TRBV18 with TRBJ2-3; 8 bases map to TRBD1. V lost 3 bases to trimming and J lost 9 bases; unmatched junction nucleotides: 14. The CDR3 covers 16 residues. Germline V lookup: CDR1 KGHSH, CDR2 LQKENI. CDR3 region: CASSPTGDASTATQYF. CDR3 sequence (DNA): TGTGCCAGCTCACCGACAGGGGACGCCTCTACGGCCACGCAGTATTTT.

The chain is built from TRBV15 and TRBJ2-7; 7 bases fit TRBD2. V dropped 0 bases and J dropped 5; count of bases not matched to a gene: 10. From germline, CDR1 is LNHNV and CDR2 YYDKDF (reference sequence). The CDR3 is 16 residues long. CDR3 in amino acids: CATSRESRGRAHEQYF. In DNA form, the CDR3 reads TGTGCCACCAGCAGAGAATCCCGCGGGAGAGCCCACGAGCAGTACTTC.

The chain uses TRBV28 and TRBJ2-3, with a weak D call TRBD1 (5 bases). This CDR3 spans 17 amino acids. The germline V gene encodes CDR1 MDHEN and CDR2 SYDVKM. V shed 6 bases and J shed 2 bases, with 21 bases lying between them. CDR3 residues: CASRPQTRGRLTDTQYF. The CDR3 DNA reads as TGTGCCAGCAGACCCCAGACAAGGGGCAGACTCACAGATACGCAGTATTTT.

The chain uses TRBV18 and TRBJ1-2, with 7 bases fitting TRBD1. The CDR3 has 15 amino acids. In germline, CDR1 is KGHSH, CDR2 LQKENI. The V gene end was trimmed by 5 bases and the J gene end by 1 base; junction bases not matched to a gene: 7. DNA for the CDR3: TGTGCCAGCTCATCCCGGGACAGCCGTAACTATGGCTACACCTTC. It translates to CASSSRDSRNYGYTF.